What follows are 22 T cell receptor beta chains derived from one specimen sequenced in a study of T-cell reconstitution after alpha-beta-depleted transplantation in children. Unique molecular identifiers were incorporated into the prepared TCRbeta library. TCRdb called the PCR reads again in MiXCR, with one record for every CDR3 protein. The sample has fewer than 250,000 distinct CDR3 sequences; approximately 15% are singletons. Sequencing was performed on PBMCs, mostly from graft donor cells, taken 360 days after TCRalphabeta/CD19-depleted stem cell transplant. These receptors all come from a male patient aged 2-10 years who had a stem cell transplant for acute lymphoblastic leukemia, so the T cells may come from the graft donor.

The genes are TRBV6-2 or TRBV6-3 and TRBJ1-2; 8 bases line up with TRBD1. The CDR3 extends over 14 amino acids. With 4 bases clipped from V and 5 bases from J, the junction kept 6 bases outside the gene matches. CDR1 MNHEY and CDR2 SVGEGT come from the germline V gene. The DNA for the CDR3 is TGTGCCAGCAGTTCCGACAGGGGTTGGTATGGCTACACCTTC. Its translation is CASSSDRGWYGYTF.

In its sample, this clonotype was seen once. The chain joins TRBV6-2 or TRBV6-3 to TRBJ2-5, with 9 positions matching TRBD1. The germline CDR1 and CDR2 sequences are MNHEY and SVGEGT. V gave up 5 bases and J gave up 5 bases; unmatched junction bases: 6. The CDR3 contains 14 residues. CDR3 sequence reads: CASSPGTGSETQYF. The CDR3, as DNA: TGTGCCAGCAGTCCCGGGACAGGGAGTGAGACCCAGTACTTC.

The chain joins TRBV4-3 to TRBJ2-3; 9 positions agree with TRBD2. CDR1 and CDR2 from the germline V gene are LGHNA and YSLEER. J gave up 1 base and V 0 bases, and 11 bases lay outside the gene matches. The CDR3 contains 19 residues. In DNA form, the CDR3 reads TGCGCCAGCAGCCAAGATCCAGCGGGGGGTCTCCTGGGCACAGATACGCAGTATTTT. Residues: CASSQDPAGGLLGTDTQYF.

This clonotype has only a few counts. The V gene is TRBV12-3 or TRBV12-4, the J gene TRBJ1-1; D is possibly TRBD1 (5 bases). Trimming took 3 bases from V and 3 from J, leaving 11 bases between them. The CDR3 runs 14 residues. This CDR3 is CASSFWGVDTEAFF. The CDR3 coding sequence is TGTGCCAGCAGTTTTTGGGGGGTTGACACTGAAGCTTTCTTT.

The sample holds a few counts of this clonotype. J is TRBJ2-5 and V is TRBV30, with D tentatively TRBD1 (5 bases). The V end lost 4 bases, the J end lost 3 bases, and 18 bases lay between the germline ends. The CDR3 loop spans 15 amino acids. Germline V gives CDR1 GTSNPN, CDR2 SVGIG (reference sequence). CDR3 protein: CAWTGHRGWEETQYF. DNA of the CDR3: TGTGCCTGGACCGGTCATAGGGGTTGGGAAGAGACCCAGTACTTC.

This clonotype was observed a handful of times. The V and J genes are TRBV20-1 and TRBJ2-7; TRBD1 matches 9 bases. The length of the CDR3 is 14 residues. Germline V gene lookup returns CDR1 DFQATT and CDR2 SNEGSKA (reference sequence). Trimming at V came to 6 bases and at J to 3 bases, leaving 9 bases not matched to a gene. CDR3 protein: CSANVGQGGYEQYF. As DNA, the CDR3 is TGCAGTGCCAACGTGGGACAGGGTGGCTACGAGCAGTACTTC.

The V gene is TRBV29-1, the J gene TRBJ2-7; D perhaps matches TRBD1 (6 bases). Germline-derived CDR1 and CDR2 are SQVTM and ANQGSEA. The CDR3 length is 13 residues. V lost 7 bases and J lost 2, with 15 bases in between. DNA of the CDR3: TGCAGCGCCGATAACCGGGACACCTACGAGCAGTACTTC. Protein: CSADNRDTYEQYF.

The rearrangement uses TRBV10-3 and TRBJ2-5; D is ambiguous. Germline loops: CDR1 ENHRY, CDR2 SYGVKD. The CDR3 loop spans 13 amino acids. Deletions cut 2 bases from V and 1 base from J, with 5 bases between. The CDR3 DNA sequence: TGTGCCATCAGTGAGATCCCCCAAGAGACCCAGTACTTC. Amino acid sequence: CAISEIPQETQYF.

This clonotype turned up a few times. The chain couples TRBV7-2 to TRBJ2-4; weak D call: TRBD2 (6 bases). This CDR3 spans 14 amino acids. Germline CDR1 reads SGHTA; CDR2 reads FQGNSA. V gave up 1 base and J gave up 9 bases, with 13 bases separating them. The CDR3 loop reads CASSLVAGLAIQYF. The CDR3 nucleotides are TGTGCCAGCAGCTTAGTTGCGGGACTCGCCATTCAGTACTTC.

CDR3 DNA sequence: TGTGCCACCAATTTCCCGGGGACTGAAGCTTTCTTT. It specifies CATNFPGTEAFF. The chain has TRBV12-3 or TRBV12-4 and TRBJ1-1; D unclear. The CDR3 totals 12 residues. With 10 bases removed from V and 5 bases from J, the gap between germline ends came to 14 bases.

This clonotype was recorded many times. The chain uses TRBV18 and TRBJ2-2; D not certain. CDR1 and CDR2 from the germline V gene are KGHSH and LQKENI. V lost 4 bases to trimming and J lost 1 base, with 10 bases between them. This CDR3 has 15 amino acids. The CDR3 sequence: CASSQNSVNTGELFF. CDR3 nucleotide sequence: TGTGCCAGCTCACAAAATTCAGTGAACACCGGGGAGCTGTTTTTT.

This clonotype appeared a few times. The rearrangement joins TRBV10-2 to TRBJ2-7; the D gene is possibly TRBD1 (6 bases). Germline V gene data show CDR1 as WSHSY and CDR2 as SAAADI. The CDR3 extends over 17 amino acids. Trimming shortened V by 2 bases and J by 3 bases, and 20 bases separated the two germline ends. CDR3 bases: TGCGCCAGCAGTGAGGAGTGGGGGCCGAACCCTCTCTACGAGCAGTACTTC. Its protein is CASSEEWGPNPLYEQYF.

The chain recombines TRBV18 with TRBJ1-4; TRBD1 might be the D (5 bases). V lost 3 bases and J lost 5, with 16 bases in between. The germline V gene has CDR1 KGHSH and CDR2 LQKENI. The CDR3 spans 16 residues. In nucleotides, the CDR3 is TGTGCCAGCTCACCGACGCCGCCAGGGTTGAATGAAAAACTGTTTTTT. Amino acids: CASSPTPPGLNEKLFF.

This clonotype was seen more than once but under ten times. This sequence joins TRBV27 and TRBJ1-4, with D possibly being TRBD1 (6 bases). Germline CDR1 and CDR2: MNHEY and SMNVEV (reference sequence). This CDR3 has 14 amino acids. Trimming removed 8 bases at V and 5 bases at J, with 15 bases between. CDR3 sequence (DNA): TGTGCCAGCCAAAGGTGGGGGCAGAATGAAAAACTGTTTTTT. Its translation: CASQRWGQNEKLFF.

This clonotype was seen ten or more times. The chain carries TRBV5-8 and TRBJ2-1; D gene unclear. Germline loops: CDR1 SGHTS, CDR2 YDEGEE. This CDR3 is 14 amino acids long. V shed 0 bases and J shed 3 bases, with 7 bases lying between them. The CDR3 DNA sequence: TGTGCCAGCAGCTTGGGATCCAGCTACAATGAGCAGTTCTTC. Protein product: CASSLGSSYNEQFF.

There are a few counts of this clonotype. V usage is TRBV12-3 or TRBV12-4 and J usage is TRBJ1-1; no clear D. V lost 5 bases and J lost 0, with 7 bases in between. The CDR3 is made up of 13 amino acids. The CDR3 sequence is CASSRRVNTEAFF. In nucleotides, the CDR3 is TGTGCCAGCAGTCGCCGGGTGAACACTGAAGCTTTCTTT.

Only a few counts were recorded for this clonotype. The gene calls are TRBV10-3 and TRBJ1-1; D may be TRBD1 (5 bases). There are 13 residues in the CDR3. V was clipped by 3 bases and J by 11 bases, with 16 bases between them. Germline V gene sequence: CDR1 ENHRY, CDR2 SYGVKD. CDR3 sequence reads: CAISEEGRSRAFF. For the CDR3, the DNA is TGTGCCATCAGTGAAGAGGGACGGTCGCGTGCTTTCTTT.

This chain uses TRBV2 with TRBJ1-6; maybe TRBD1 (6 bases). With 6 bases removed from V and 6 bases from J, the gap between germline ends came to 15 bases. Germline assignment: CDR1 SNHLY and CDR2 FYNNEI. The CDR3 has 15 amino acids. CDR3 residues: CASRTGQGGNSPLHF. The CDR3 nucleotides read TGTGCCAGCAGAACCGGCCAAGGGGGTAATTCACCCCTCCACTTT.

CDR3 in DNA: TGCGCCAGCAGCCAAGATGGTAGCGGGGGGGCCGCCGATGAGCAGTTCTTC. Translation: CASSQDGSGGAADEQFF. J is TRBJ2-1 and V is TRBV4-3, with 11 bases matching TRBD2. Germline lookup yields CDR1 LGHNA and CDR2 YSLEER. This CDR3 has 17 residues. Trimming took 0 bases from V and 8 from J; bases not matched to a gene: 9.

This sequence joins TRBV30 and TRBJ1-5, with D possibly TRBD1 on 6 matching bases. Trimming stripped 5 bases from V and 3 bases from J, with 11 bases between. The germline V gene has CDR1 GTSNPN and CDR2 SVGIG (reference sequence). This CDR3 contains 13 residues. This CDR3 reads CAWAGGYNQPQHF. CDR3 nucleotides: TGTGCCTGGGCGGGGGGCTACAATCAGCCCCAGCATTTT.

The genes are TRBV12-3 or TRBV12-4 and TRBJ2-3, with D perhaps matching TRBD2 (6 bases). V was pared by 4 bases and J by 3 bases, with 17 bases between. This CDR3 region has 16 residues. CDR3 sequence: CASSSKSDGRTDTQYF. In DNA, the CDR3 is TGTGCCAGCAGTTCCAAAAGCGACGGGAGAACAGATACGCAGTATTTT.

Only a few counts were recorded for this clonotype. The genes are TRBV4-3 and TRBJ2-7, with 10 nucleotides matching TRBD1. The CDR3 covers 15 residues. J lost 3 bases, V lost 3 bases, and 5 bases had no gene match. Germline V gene sequence: CDR1 LGHNA, CDR2 YSLEER. CDR3 residues: CASSQRQGASYEQYF. CDR3 DNA sequence: TGCGCCAGCAGCCAGCGACAGGGGGCAAGCTACGAGCAGTACTTC.